A selection of T cell receptor beta chains follows, all from one sample in a study of T cell repertoires in cytomegalovirus infection. From the reads, TCRdb called clonotypes with MiXCR, one entry per CDR3 protein. Of roughly 69,000 distinct CDR3 sequences in the sample, about 27% were seen once. No antigen is known for these receptors. The sample in question was CD8+ T cells from cultured PBMCs, obtained from culture after CMV antigen stimulation. Receptors originate from a human donor in good health (CMV status not recorded). Some clones in this sample may be carry-over from other donors' samples. Each CDR3 is given with its conserved first and last residue.

cdr3_aa j_call v_call
CASSQDEEGNTEAFF TRBJ1-1 TRBV4-3
CSVRGTDYSGANVLTF TRBJ2-6 TRBV29-1
CASSQDPTGSTDTQYF TRBJ2-3 TRBV4-3
CASSPRWVGDPQHF TRBJ1-5 TRBV19
CASRSDRSSGNTIYF TRBJ1-3 TRBV7-8
CASSEGRVPPEAFF TRBJ1-1 TRBV6-1
CASSPQVTYEQYF TRBJ2-7 TRBV7-9
CASRTWGDTDTQYF TRBJ2-3 TRBV28
CASSPRIESDEQYF TRBJ2-7 TRBV9
CASSFRGRKTDEQYF TRBJ2-7 TRBV7-2
CASSSRGGDYGYTF TRBJ1-2 TRBV7-2
CASSVLGLAGGNEQFF TRBJ2-1 TRBV2
CSSGPSAREQYF TRBJ2-7 TRBV29-1
CASSPTEQRYEQYF TRBJ2-7 TRBV7-9
CSAEGVEVGSPDTQYF TRBJ2-3 TRBV20-1
CASSLGWARPTHTEAFF TRBJ1-1 TRBV5-5
CASSLGQGRNEQYF TRBJ2-7 TRBV5-1
CASSLTLNQPQHF TRBJ1-5 TRBV9
CASSLVADTQYF TRBJ2-3 TRBV5-4
CASSRGDSGRGPHNSPLHF TRBJ1-6 TRBV14
CASSLKGFGYTF TRBJ1-2 TRBV12-3/TRBV12-4
CASSPEVGGHQPQHF TRBJ1-5 TRBV7-8
CASSLQGGYNEQFF TRBJ2-1 TRBV7-6
CASSLRGGSTEAFF TRBJ1-1 TRBV12-3/TRBV12-4
CATSDHLRDTQKETQYF TRBJ2-5 TRBV24-1
CASRTGTGYSNQPQHF TRBJ1-5 TRBV7-9
CSVEDPEGGGSYEQYF TRBJ2-7 TRBV29-1
CASSAPTDSSYNEQFF TRBJ2-1 TRBV9
CASSHLTGDGTDTQYF TRBJ2-3 TRBV4-1
CATLSSVSEAFF TRBJ1-1 TRBV25-1
CASVESVAGLNTGELFF TRBJ2-2 TRBV7-2
CASSQQTGFDGYTF TRBJ1-2 TRBV4-3
CAWSVGVAKNIQYF TRBJ2-4 TRBV30
CASSVGRPYNSPLHF TRBJ1-6 TRBV9
CASTPSISTDTQYF TRBJ2-3 TRBV12-3/TRBV12-4